The clone carrying this T cell receptor (beta chain) occurred once. Its antigen remains unidentified. This CDR3 region has 13 residues. The junction had 8 bases not matched to a gene; V was cut back by 4 bases and J by 9 bases. Germline CDR1 reads SGHRS; CDR2 reads YFSETQ. The source of the sample is a study of T cell clonotyping in hematopoietic cell transplantation. Study-level results: Cells were unsorted, so CD4 and CD8 contributions were not separated.

Measured with immunoSEQ multiplex PCR; TCRdb has only the in-frame clones, and not every one. Among 13,000 or so clones listed, around 97% were seen once. The source material was peripheral blood mononuclear cells, sampled 30 days after allogeneic stem cell transplant. The chain uses TRBV5-1 and TRBJ2-7; 9 nucleotides line up with TRBD1. The sequence was obtained from a female patient in her fifties or sixties who had an allogeneic stem cell transplant from an unrelated donor, so T cells may come from the graft donor. Some clones in this sample may be carry-over from other donors' samples. The DNA of the CDR3 is TGCGCCAGCAGCCCCGGGACAGGGATCGTGCAGTACTTC. Its protein is CASSPGTGIVQYF.